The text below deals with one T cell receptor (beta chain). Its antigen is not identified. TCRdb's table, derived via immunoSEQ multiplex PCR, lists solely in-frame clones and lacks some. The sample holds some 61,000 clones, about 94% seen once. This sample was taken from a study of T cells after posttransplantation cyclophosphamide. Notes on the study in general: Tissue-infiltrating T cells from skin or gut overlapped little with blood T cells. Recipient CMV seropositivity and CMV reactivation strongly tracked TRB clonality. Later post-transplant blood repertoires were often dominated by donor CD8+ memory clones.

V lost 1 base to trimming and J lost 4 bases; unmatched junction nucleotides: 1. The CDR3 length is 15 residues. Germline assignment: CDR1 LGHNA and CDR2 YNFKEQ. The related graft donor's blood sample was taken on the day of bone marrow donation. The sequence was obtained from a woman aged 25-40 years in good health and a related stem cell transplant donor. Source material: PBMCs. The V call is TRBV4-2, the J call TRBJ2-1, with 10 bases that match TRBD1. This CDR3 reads CASSQVGQGYNEQFF. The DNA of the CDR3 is TGTGCCAGCAGCCAAGTGGGACAGGGGTACAATGAGCAGTTCTTC.